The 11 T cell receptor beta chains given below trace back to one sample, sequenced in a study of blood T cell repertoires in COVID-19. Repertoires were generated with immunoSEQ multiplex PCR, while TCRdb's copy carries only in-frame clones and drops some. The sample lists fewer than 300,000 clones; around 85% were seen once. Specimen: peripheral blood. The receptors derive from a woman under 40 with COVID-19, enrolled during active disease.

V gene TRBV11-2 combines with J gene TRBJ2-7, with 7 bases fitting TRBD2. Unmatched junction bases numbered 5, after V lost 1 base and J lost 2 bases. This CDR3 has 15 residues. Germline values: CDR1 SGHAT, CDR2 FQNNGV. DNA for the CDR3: TGTGCCAGCAGCTTAGGTGCACTAGCGACCTACGAGCAGTACTTC. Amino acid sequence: CASSLGALATYEQYF.

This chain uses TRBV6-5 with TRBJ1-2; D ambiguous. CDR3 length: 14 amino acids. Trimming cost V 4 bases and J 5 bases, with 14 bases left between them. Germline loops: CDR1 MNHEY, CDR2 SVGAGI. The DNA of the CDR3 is TGTGCCAGCAGTTTGACGGGTCCCGGTTATGGCTACACCTTC. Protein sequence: CASSLTGPGYGYTF.

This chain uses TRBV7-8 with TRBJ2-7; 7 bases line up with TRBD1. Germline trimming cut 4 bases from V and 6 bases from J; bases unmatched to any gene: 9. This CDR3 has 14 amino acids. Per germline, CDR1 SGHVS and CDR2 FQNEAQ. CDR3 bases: TGTGCCAGCAGCTCCAACAGGGGACGAGGCGAGCAGTACTTC. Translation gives CASSSNRGRGEQYF.

This CDR3 is CASSPWRGGAWEQYF. DNA for the CDR3: TGTGCCAGCAGCCCCTGGAGAGGAGGCGCCTGGGAGCAGTACTTC. V usage is TRBV6-5 and J usage is TRBJ2-7, with a possible D match to TRBD2 (5 bases). Germline CDR1 and CDR2: MNHEY and SVGAGI. This CDR3 region has 15 residues. Between the trimmed V and J ends, which lost 6 bases and 7 bases, there was a span of 22 bases.

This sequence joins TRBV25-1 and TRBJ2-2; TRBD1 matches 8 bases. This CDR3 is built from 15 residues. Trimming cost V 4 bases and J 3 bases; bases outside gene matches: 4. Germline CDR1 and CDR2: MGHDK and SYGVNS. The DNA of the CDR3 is TGTGCCAGCAGTGCCCGGACAGGGCACACCGGGGAGCTGTTTTTT. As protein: CASSARTGHTGELFF.

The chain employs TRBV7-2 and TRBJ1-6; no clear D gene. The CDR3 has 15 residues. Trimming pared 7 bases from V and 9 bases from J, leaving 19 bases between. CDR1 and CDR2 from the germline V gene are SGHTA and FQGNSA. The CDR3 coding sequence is TGTGCCAGCACCCTAGGGAGCAGGTCTGGTTCACCCCTCCACTTT. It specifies CASTLGSRSGSPLHF.

Here the CDR3 reads CASSPPGGEGETQYF. CDR3 bases: TGTGCCAGCTCACCTCCAGGGGGCGAGGGGGAGACCCAGTACTTC. The rearrangement links TRBV18 to TRBJ2-5, with 8 bases matching TRBD1. Germline loops: CDR1 KGHSH, CDR2 LQKENI. V dropped 3 bases and J dropped 5; count of bases not matched to a gene: 8. This CDR3 spans 15 amino acids. Full variable domain (outside the CDR3, taken from reference TRBV18 and TRBJ2-5): NAGVMQNPRHLVRRRGQEARLRCSPMKGHSHVYWYRQLPEEGLKFMVYLQKENIIDESGMPKERFSAEFPKEGPSILRIQQVVRGDSAAYFCASSPPGGEGETQYFGPGTRLLVL.

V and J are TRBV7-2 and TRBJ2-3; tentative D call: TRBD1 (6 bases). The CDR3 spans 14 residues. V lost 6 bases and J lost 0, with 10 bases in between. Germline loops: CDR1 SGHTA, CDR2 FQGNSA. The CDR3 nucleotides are TGTGCCAGCAGACGGACAGCTAGCACAGATACGCAGTATTTT. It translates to CASRRTASTDTQYF. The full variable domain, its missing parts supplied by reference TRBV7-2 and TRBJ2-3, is GAGVSQSPSNKVTEKGKDVELRCDPISGHTALYWYRQSLGQGLEFLIYFQGNSAPDKSGLPSDRFSAERTGGSVSTLTIQRTQQEDSAVYLCASRRTASTDTQYFGPGTRLTVL.

CDR3 nucleotide sequence: TGTGCCAGCAGCTCTCCGGGACAGGGAAGGTCACCCCTCCACTTT. This gives the protein CASSSPGQGRSPLHF. J is TRBJ1-6 and V is TRBV9, with TRBD1 matching over 9 bases. V gave up 4 bases and J gave up 10 bases; unmatched junction bases: 9. The CDR3 has 15 residues. The germline gives CDR1 SGDLS, CDR2 YYNGEE.

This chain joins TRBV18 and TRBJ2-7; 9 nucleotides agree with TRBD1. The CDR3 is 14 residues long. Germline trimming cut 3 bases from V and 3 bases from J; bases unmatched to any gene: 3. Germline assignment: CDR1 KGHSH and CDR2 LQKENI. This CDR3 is CASSPGTGRYEQYF. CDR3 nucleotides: TGTGCCAGCTCACCCGGGACAGGGCGCTACGAGCAGTACTTC. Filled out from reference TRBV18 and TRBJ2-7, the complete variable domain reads NAGVMQNPRHLVRRRGQEARLRCSPMKGHSHVYWYRQLPEEGLKFMVYLQKENIIDESGMPKERFSAEFPKEGPSILRIQQVVRGDSAAYFCASSPGTGRYEQYFGPGTRLTVT.

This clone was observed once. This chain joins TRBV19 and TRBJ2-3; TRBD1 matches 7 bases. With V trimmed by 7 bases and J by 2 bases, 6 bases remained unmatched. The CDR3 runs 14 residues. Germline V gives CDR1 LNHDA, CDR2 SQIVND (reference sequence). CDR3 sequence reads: CASTSGGSTDTQYF. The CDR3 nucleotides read TGTGCCAGTACCTCAGGGGGTTCCACAGATACGCAGTATTTT.